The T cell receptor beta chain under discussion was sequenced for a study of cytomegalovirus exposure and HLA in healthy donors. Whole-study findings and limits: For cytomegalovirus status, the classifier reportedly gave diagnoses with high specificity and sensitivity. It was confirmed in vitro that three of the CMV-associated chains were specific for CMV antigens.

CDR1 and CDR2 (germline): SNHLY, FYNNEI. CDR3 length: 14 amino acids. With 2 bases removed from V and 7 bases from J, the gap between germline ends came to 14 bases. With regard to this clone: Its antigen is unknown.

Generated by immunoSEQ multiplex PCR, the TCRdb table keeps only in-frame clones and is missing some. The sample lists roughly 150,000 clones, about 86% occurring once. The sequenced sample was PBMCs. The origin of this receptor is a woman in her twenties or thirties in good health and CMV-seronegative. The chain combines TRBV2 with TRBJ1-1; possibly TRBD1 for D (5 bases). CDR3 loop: CASSEYGTSGEAFF. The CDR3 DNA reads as TGTGCCAGCAGTGAATATGGGACCTCGGGTGAAGCTTTCTTT.